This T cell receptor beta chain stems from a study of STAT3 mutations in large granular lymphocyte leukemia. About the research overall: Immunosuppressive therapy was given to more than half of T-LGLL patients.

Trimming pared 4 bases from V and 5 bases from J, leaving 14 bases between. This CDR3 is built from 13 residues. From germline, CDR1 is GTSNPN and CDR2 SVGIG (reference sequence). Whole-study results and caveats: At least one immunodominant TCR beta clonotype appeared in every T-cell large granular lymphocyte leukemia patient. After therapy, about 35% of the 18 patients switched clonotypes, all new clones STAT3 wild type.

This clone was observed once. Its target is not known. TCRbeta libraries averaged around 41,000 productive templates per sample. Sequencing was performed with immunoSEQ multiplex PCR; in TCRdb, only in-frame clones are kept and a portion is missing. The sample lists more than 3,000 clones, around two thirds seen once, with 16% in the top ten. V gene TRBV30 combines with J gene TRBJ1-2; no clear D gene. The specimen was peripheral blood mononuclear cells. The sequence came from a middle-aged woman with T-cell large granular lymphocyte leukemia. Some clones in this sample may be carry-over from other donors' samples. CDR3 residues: CAWKGGRKYGYTF. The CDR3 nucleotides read TGTGCCTGGAAAGGAGGCAGAAAATATGGCTACACCTTC.